This T cell receptor (beta chain) was sequenced for a study of glioma-infiltrating T cells after dendritic cell vaccination. The CDR3 runs 15 residues. V dropped 2 bases and J dropped 1; count of bases not matched to a gene: 2. Germline-derived CDR1 and CDR2 are SGHDT and YYEEEE. The method was immunoSEQ multiplex PCR; TCRdb's version includes in-frame clones alone and lacks a portion of them. The top ten hold over 6.5% of the sample, which has 85,000 or so clones, about 85% seen once. Time point defined: after dendritic cell vaccination, including at tumor progression/relapse. Blood PBMC samples: pre-vaccination, two weeks post third vaccination, and at tumor progression.

This sequence originates from a human donor with glioblastoma. The V gene is TRBV5-6, the J gene TRBJ2-1; 8 bases are shared with TRBD1. Sample: blood, taken after dendritic cell vaccination. The CDR3 protein is CASSFGDRSYNEQFF. The CDR3 nucleotides read TGTGCCAGCAGCTTTGGGGACAGGTCCTACAATGAGCAGTTCTTC.